The 30 T cell receptor beta chains given below trace back to one sample, sequenced in a study of T-cell reconstitution after alpha-beta-depleted transplantation in children. Preparation of the TCRbeta library was carried out with unique molecular identifiers. TCRdb fed the PCR reads into MiXCR, producing one record per CDR3 protein. Counted here are just under 250,000 distinct CDR3 sequences, under 30% occurring once; the ten biggest clones make up 2% to 3%. Sequenced here: PBMCs, sampled before TCRalphabeta/CD19-depleted stem cell transplant. Receptors were obtained from a girl aged 2 to 9 with Fanconi anemia, due to receive a stem cell transplant.

This clonotype was observed at least ten times. The chain recombines TRBV11-2 with TRBJ2-7, with 8 bases aligning to TRBD1. Germline-derived CDR1 and CDR2 are SGHAT and FQNNGV. The V segment lost 4 bases and the J segment 3 bases; nucleotides outside the gene matches: 5. The CDR3 consists of 14 residues. The chain's CDR3 is CASSSGTGYYEQYF. The CDR3 DNA sequence: TGTGCCAGCAGCTCCGGGACAGGATACTACGAGCAGTACTTC.

This clonotype was observed many times. The chain employs TRBV12-3 or TRBV12-4 and TRBJ2-5, with TRBD2 matching over 10 bases. The V and J ends lost 5 bases and 5 bases, in that order; junction bases with no gene match: 5. CDR3 length equals 14 residues. The CDR3 is CASSTKGLAETQYF. DNA for the CDR3: TGTGCCAGCAGTACAAAGGGACTAGCGGAGACCCAGTACTTC.

This clonotype was recorded many times. V gene TRBV7-2 combines with J gene TRBJ2-7, with D perhaps TRBD2 (5 bases). This CDR3 is 17 amino acids long. The V gene lost 8 bases and the J gene lost 0 bases, with 23 bases spanning the gap. The germline gives CDR1 SGHTA, CDR2 FQGNSA. The CDR3 nucleotides read TGTGCCAGCTTCCCTCTACTTGGAGCGGAGAGCTCCTACGAGCAGTACTTC. Translating it yields CASFPLLGAESSYEQYF.

The J gene is TRBJ2-7, the V gene TRBV7-3; 10 nucleotides match TRBD1. The CDR3 is made up of 15 amino acids. Germline values: CDR1 SGHTA, CDR2 FQGTGA. V shed 5 bases, J shed 4 bases, and the junction held 8 bases outside the gene matches. CDR3 loop: CASSQRPGQGYEQYF. CDR3 in DNA: TGTGCCAGCAGCCAGCGGCCGGGACAGGGGTACGAGCAGTACTTC.

This clonotype was seen at least ten times. The rearrangement uses TRBV6-1 and TRBJ2-3; 9 nucleotides line up with TRBD1. The CDR3 has 13 amino acids. CDR1 and CDR2 from the germline V gene are MNHNS and SASEGT. With 10 bases clipped from V and 3 bases from J, the junction kept 5 bases outside the gene matches. The CDR3 DNA sequence: TGTGCCACGAACAGGGGGCGGACAGATACGCAGTATTTT. Protein product: CATNRGRTDTQYF.

In its sample, this clonotype was seen many times. The CDR3 nucleotides read TGTGCCATCAAGCTCCAGGGGGTCGACACTGAAGCTTTCTTT. This encodes CAIKLQGVDTEAFF. The chain has TRBV10-3 and TRBJ1-1; 7 bases are shared with TRBD1. The trim removed 7 bases at V and 3 bases at J, leaving 8 bases unmatched. The CDR3 runs to 14 residues. Germline V gene sequence: CDR1 ENHRY, CDR2 SYGVKD.

The V call is TRBV29-1, the J call TRBJ1-1; maybe TRBD1 (6 bases). From germline, CDR1 is SQVTM and CDR2 ANQGSEA. This CDR3 is 14 amino acids long. V was pared by 0 bases and J by 4 bases, with 12 bases between. CDR3 coding DNA: TGCAGCGTTGAAGAGCAGAACAGGGCCACTGAAGCTTTCTTT. This encodes CSVEEQNRATEAFF.

A few counts support this clonotype. The genes are TRBV12-3 or TRBV12-4 and TRBJ1-1; D perhaps matches TRBD1 (5 bases). CDR3 length: 13 residues. The germline V and J ends were trimmed by 6 bases and 11 bases, with 19 bases remaining between them. CDR3 protein: CASSPDNQGMAFF. The CDR3 bases are TGTGCCAGCAGCCCGGACAACCAGGGAATGGCTTTCTTT.

The table lists this clonotype with many counts. The chain is built from TRBV29-1 and TRBJ2-7, with D tentatively TRBD2 (6 bases). The V gene lost 4 bases and the J gene lost 2 bases, with 15 bases spanning the gap. The CDR3 spans 14 residues. CDR1 is SQVTM and CDR2 is ANQGSEA in the germline V gene. The chain's CDR3 is CSVVMEGKPYEQYF. For the CDR3, the DNA is TGCAGCGTTGTAATGGAGGGAAAGCCCTACGAGCAGTACTTC.

In this sample, this clonotype turned up many times. The chain employs TRBV7-2 and TRBJ2-5; perhaps TRBD2 as D (5 bases). Germline V gene sequence: CDR1 SGHTA, CDR2 FQGNSA. This CDR3 comprises 12 residues. Trimming took 2 bases from V and 10 from J, leaving 11 bases between them. The CDR3 spells CASSLSHGIQYF. The CDR3 DNA sequence: TGTGCCAGCAGCTTATCCCACGGGATCCAGTACTTC. Full variable domain (remainder filled in from reference TRBV7-2 and TRBJ2-5): GAGVSQSPSNKVTEKGKDVELRCDPISGHTALYWYRQSLGQGLEFLIYFQGNSAPDKSGLPSDRFSAERTGGSVSTLTIQRTQQEDSAVYLCASSLSHGIQYFGPGTRLLVL.

This clonotype was found many times. The V call is TRBV29-1, the J call TRBJ2-5, with D perhaps being TRBD1 or TRBD2 (6 bases each). The CDR3 totals 12 residues. Trimming took off 7 bases at V and 4 bases at J, with 13 bases between the two ends. CDR1 is SQVTM, CDR2 ANQGSEA, per germline. The DNA for the CDR3 is TGCAGCGAGTCACAGGGAGGAGAGACCCAGTACTTC. It is translated as CSESQGGETQYF.

This clonotype was recorded at least ten times. The chain links TRBV12-3 or TRBV12-4 to TRBJ2-7, with no clear D. This CDR3 has 15 residues. Trimming shortened V by 2 bases and J by 0 bases, and 11 bases separated the two germline ends. Here the CDR3 DNA reads TGTGCCAGCAGTTTATCAGTCCACGGCTCCTACGAGCAGTACTTC. This gives the protein CASSLSVHGSYEQYF.

This chain uses TRBV20-1 with TRBJ2-7; TRBD1 agrees at 8 bases. V gave up 7 bases and J gave up 2 bases; unmatched junction bases: 7. The CDR3 runs to 13 residues. Germline loops: CDR1 DFQATT, CDR2 SNEGSKA (reference sequence). The CDR3 DNA follows: TGCAGTGAGACCAGGACAGGGACCTACGAGCAGTACTTC. Residues: CSETRTGTYEQYF.

The chain combines TRBV7-2 with TRBJ2-5; TRBD2 agrees at 7 bases. In germline, CDR1 is SGHTA, CDR2 FQGNSA. V trimming: 2 bases; J trimming: 0 bases; junction bases outside the gene matches: 3. The CDR3 runs 15 residues. The CDR3 region has the DNA TGTGCCAGCAGCTTAAACGGGGGGTACCAAGAGACCCAGTACTTC. This encodes CASSLNGGYQETQYF.

This clonotype was picked up a small number of times. The V gene is TRBV20-1, the J gene TRBJ1-2; the D gene is possibly TRBD1 (5 bases). The CDR3 runs 10 residues. Per the germline V gene, CDR1 is DFQATT and CDR2 is SNEGSKA (reference sequence). V lost 6 bases, J lost 8 bases, and 10 bases lay in between. Here the CDR3 reads CSAGGRGYTF. The CDR3 DNA follows: TGCAGTGCGGGGGGACGAGGCTACACCTTC.

This clonotype has at least ten counts. CDR3 DNA: TGTGCCACCAAGAGGACAGTTAACACCGGGGAGCTGTTTTTT. Protein sequence: CATKRTVNTGELFF. The rearrangement links TRBV6-1 to TRBJ2-2, with D perhaps TRBD1 (6 bases). The CDR3 loop spans 14 amino acids. Deletions cut 10 bases from V and 2 bases from J, with 14 bases between. Germline CDR1 MNHNS, CDR2 SASEGT.

V is TRBV12-5 and J is TRBJ2-1, with D unclear. Germline CDR1 is LGHNT and CDR2 is FRNRAP. Trimming pared 3 bases from V and 6 bases from J, leaving 9 bases between. The CDR3 loop spans 13 amino acids. CDR3 nucleotides: TGTGCTAGTGGTTTCCCTCCTGGCAATGAGCAGTTCTTC. Its protein product is CASGFPPGNEQFF.

V gene TRBV7-2 combines with J gene TRBJ1-2; D unresolved. V was clipped by 5 bases and J by 3 bases, with 13 bases between them. This CDR3 region has 14 residues. The germline CDR1 and CDR2 sequences are SGHTA and FQGNSA. CDR3 sequence reads: CASSPRDRHYGYTF. In nucleotides, the CDR3 is TGTGCCAGCAGCCCACGGGATCGCCACTATGGCTACACCTTC.

This clonotype was counted many times. The chain has TRBV20-1 and TRBJ2-5; 8 bases agree with TRBD1. CDR1 and CDR2 (germline): DFQATT, SNEGSKA (reference sequence). The CDR3 is 11 residues long. CDR3 coding DNA: TGCACCGCTCCGGACAGGGTGACCCAGTACTTC. Protein sequence: CTAPDRVTQYF.

This clonotype occurred many times. The chain carries TRBV7-2 and TRBJ2-7; 12 bases are a match to TRBD2. The CDR3 has 15 residues. Germline CDR1 is SGHTA and CDR2 is FQGNSA. V was clipped by 6 bases and J by 4 bases; unmatched bases: 7. Here the CDR3 DNA reads TGTGCCAGCAGTCCTAGCGGGGGGGCCGGGTACGAGCAGTACTTC. It specifies CASSPSGGAGYEQYF. Drawing the rest from reference TRBV7-2 and TRBJ2-7, the complete variable domain is GAGVSQSPSNKVTEKGKDVELRCDPISGHTALYWYRQSLGQGLEFLIYFQGNSAPDKSGLPSDRFSAERTGGSVSTLTIQRTQQEDSAVYLCASSPSGGAGYEQYFGPGTRLTVT.

V is TRBV29-1 and J is TRBJ2-3, with D uncertain. V was pared by 1 base and J by 2 bases, with 7 bases between. The germline V gene has CDR1 SQVTM and CDR2 ANQGSEA. CDR3 size: 13 residues. CDR3: CSVEGDTTDTQYF. The CDR3 DNA follows: TGCAGCGTTGAAGGTGACACCACAGATACGCAGTATTTT.

This clonotype appeared many times. The chain carries TRBV20-1 and TRBJ2-7, with TRBD2 as a possible D gene (6 bases). Germline V gene data show CDR1 as DFQATT and CDR2 as SNEGSKA (reference sequence). The CDR3 has 13 amino acids. V shed 3 bases and J shed 0 bases, with 9 bases lying between them. The CDR3 protein is CSASLLASYEQYF. The CDR3 nucleotides read TGCAGTGCTAGTCTACTAGCCTCCTACGAGCAGTACTTC.

Many counts were recorded for this clonotype. V gene TRBV29-1 combines with J gene TRBJ2-3, with D possibly TRBD2 on 6 matching bases. The CDR3 consists of 13 residues. The ends were cut back, 6 bases at V and 4 bases at J, with 14 bases in the middle. Germline V lookup: CDR1 SQVTM, CDR2 ANQGSEA. This chain's CDR3 is CSVSTSWADTQYF. In nucleotides, the CDR3 is TGCAGCGTCTCGACTAGTTGGGCAGATACGCAGTATTTT.

This rearrangement joins TRBV7-9 to TRBJ2-5; D may be TRBD2 (6 bases). Germline V gene data show CDR1 as SEHNR and CDR2 as FQNEAQ (reference sequence). With 5 bases removed from V and 2 bases from J, the gap between germline ends came to 9 bases. The CDR3 loop spans 13 amino acids. CDR3 nucleotide sequence: TGTGCCAGCAGCACTCGGGGGCAAGAGACCCAGTACTTC. Residues: CASSTRGQETQYF.

There are many counts of this clonotype. J is TRBJ1-2 and V is TRBV6-1, with D possibly being TRBD1 (5 bases). V was pared by 1 base and J by 3 bases, with 12 bases between. Germline values: CDR1 MNHNS, CDR2 SASEGT. This CDR3 contains 15 residues. In nucleotides, the CDR3 is TGTGCCAGCAGTGAAGTGGGGGTTGTGGACTATGGCTACACCTTC. This encodes CASSEVGVVDYGYTF.

The chain uses TRBV2 and TRBJ2-7; 8 bases match TRBD1. Losses at the gene ends were 5 bases for V and 8 bases for J; bases not matched to a gene: 14. CDR3 length: 15 amino acids. Germline V gives CDR1 SNHLY, CDR2 FYNNEI. DNA of the CDR3: TGTGCCAGCAGTCGACAGGGGACGTCCCTTTACAAGCAGTACTTC. Its translation is CASSRQGTSLYKQYF.

This clonotype was seen many times. The chain combines TRBV29-1 with TRBJ2-2; D is perhaps TRBD1 or TRBD2 (5 bases each). The CDR3 is made up of 13 amino acids. Deletions cut 4 bases from V and 4 bases from J, with 10 bases between. Germline V gene data show CDR1 as SQVTM and CDR2 as ANQGSEA. CDR3 DNA sequence: TGCAGCGTTGGGTGGGGGATCACCGGGGAGCTGTTTTTT. This translates into CSVGWGITGELFF.

This clonotype was detected ten times or more. The chain couples TRBV29-1 to TRBJ2-5; 8 bases map to TRBD2. The CDR3 is 13 residues long. With 5 bases clipped from V and 3 bases from J, the junction kept 5 bases outside the gene matches. Germline CDR1 reads SQVTM; CDR2 reads ANQGSEA. For the CDR3, the DNA is TGCAGCGTTTGGCGGGGGGCGGAAGAGACCCAGTACTTC. This sequence encodes CSVWRGAEETQYF.

Many counts were recorded for this clonotype. The V gene is TRBV12-3 or TRBV12-4, the J gene TRBJ2-3; D possibly corresponds to TRBD1 (6 bases). The germline V and J ends were trimmed by 3 bases and 1 base, with 17 bases remaining between them. The CDR3 runs to 17 residues. CDR3 sequence (DNA): TGTGCCAGCAGTTTGTTTTGGTTGACAGGTCGCACAGATACGCAGTATTTT. This gives the protein CASSLFWLTGRTDTQYF.

This clonotype showed up many times. The CDR3 loop reads CASSFGVMNTEAFF. The CDR3 DNA sequence: TGTGCCAGCAGTTTTGGGGTCATGAACACTGAAGCTTTCTTT. The chain recombines TRBV28 with TRBJ1-1, with D hard to call. This CDR3 has 14 residues. Germline CDR1 and CDR2: MDHEN and SYDVKM. V lost 3 bases to trimming and J lost 0 bases, with 8 bases between them.